The sequence of this T cell receptor beta chain was determined in a study of T cell responses to AZD1222 COVID-19 vaccine. On this clone: Its target is unknown.

Data came from immunoSEQ multiplex PCR; TCRdb stores just in-frame clones and leaves some out. The data contain roughly 150,000 clones, around nine tenths of them singletons. The CDR3 extends over 12 amino acids. J was trimmed by 10 bases and V by 5 bases; bases with no gene match: 2. Germline V gene sequence: CDR1 SEHNR, CDR2 FQNEAQ (reference sequence). Study results and caveats: Spike-specific TCR depth and breadth grew after two AZD1222 doses.

Here the sequenced sample was peripheral blood, taken 28 days after the second AZD1222 dose. This sequence was found in an adult who received the AZD1222 COVID-19 vaccine. The chain links TRBV7-9 to TRBJ1-2; 12 bases agree with TRBD1. In DNA, the CDR3 is TGTGCCAGCAGCAGGGGACAGGGGGCCTACACCTTC. This codes for CASSRGQGAYTF.